The 11 T cell receptor beta chains reported below all come from one sample, sequenced in a study of radiation and T cells in renal cell carcinoma. Data came from immunoSEQ multiplex PCR; TCRdb stores just in-frame clones and leaves some out. The table records 150,000 to 200,000 clones, around 89% of them present only once. Specified time point: blood 4 weeks post-SBRT, at nephrectomy. Treatment of the sample: 15 Gy SBRT to primary tumor, nephrectomy 4 weeks later. The sequenced sample was blood, obtained from a patient whose treatment included radiotherapy and nephrectomy. These receptors were collected from a woman aged 50 to 60 with renal cell carcinoma.

This chain joins TRBV7-8 and TRBJ1-2; TRBD1 is a possible D gene (5 bases). V gave up 5 bases and J gave up 3 bases, with 19 bases separating them. Germline V CDR1 and CDR2: SGHVS, FQNEAQ. The CDR3 covers 16 residues. The CDR3 loop reads CASSPAIGTEDYGYTF. CDR3 nucleotides: TGTGCCAGCAGCCCCGCAATCGGGACGGAGGACTATGGCTACACCTTC.

The chain has TRBV4-2 and TRBJ1-1; the match to TRBD1 covers 7 bases. V gave up 1 base and J gave up 3 bases; unmatched junction bases: 5. The CDR3 is 15 amino acids. CDR1 LGHNA and CDR2 YNFKEQ come from the germline V gene. The CDR3 DNA reads as TGTGCCAGCAGCCAAGGCAGGGGGGGAGACACTGAAGCTTTCTTT. Amino acids: CASSQGRGGDTEAFF.

Concerning this clone itself: The same CDR3 also results from other DNA sequences found in this sample. The chain carries TRBV5-1 and TRBJ1-2; TRBD1 is a possible D gene (5 bases). The CDR3 loop spans 13 amino acids. The germline V gene has CDR1 SGHRS and CDR2 YFSETQ. V was clipped by 1 base and J by 3 bases, with 7 bases between them. CDR3 protein: CASSLTGDYGYTF. CDR3 bases: TGCGCCAGCAGCTTGACAGGCGACTATGGCTACACCTTC.

In its sample, this clone was seen a few times. CDR3 region: CASSLAEGFNTGELFF. For the CDR3, the DNA is TGTGCCAGCAGCTTAGCTGAGGGGTTCAACACCGGGGAGCTGTTTTTT. This sequence joins TRBV11-2 and TRBJ2-2; D may correspond to TRBD1 or TRBD2 (5 bases each). Germline V gene lookup returns CDR1 SGHAT and CDR2 FQNNGV. Trimming removed 1 base at V and 2 bases at J, with 11 bases between. The CDR3 spans 16 residues.

This chain links TRBV7-9 with TRBJ1-3; 8 bases are shared with TRBD1. With V trimmed by 2 bases and J by 4 bases, 4 bases remained unmatched. The CDR3 extends over 15 amino acids. From germline, CDR1 is SEHNR and CDR2 FQNEAQ (reference sequence). The chain's CDR3 is CASSLYRGEGNTIYF. The CDR3, as DNA: TGTGCCAGCAGCTTATACAGGGGGGAAGGAAACACCATATATTTT. Filled out from reference TRBV7-9 and TRBJ1-3, the complete variable domain reads DTGVSQNPRHKITKRGQNVTFRCDPISEHNRLYWYRQTLGQGPEFLTYFQNEAQLEKSRLLSDRFSAERPKGSFSTLEIQRTEQGDSAMYLCASSLYRGEGNTIYFGEGSWLTVV.

The chain has TRBV6-6 and TRBJ2-3, with TRBD2 identical over 7 bases. The CDR3 has 15 amino acids. Germline V gives CDR1 MNHNY, CDR2 SVGAGI (reference sequence). The V and J ends lost 5 bases and 2 bases, in that order; junction bases with no gene match: 7. DNA of the CDR3: TGTGCCAGCAGTCCCCTGGCGGGGGTCACAGATACGCAGTATTTT. This translates into CASSPLAGVTDTQYF.

The V gene is TRBV19, the J gene TRBJ2-7; D might be TRBD2 (5 bases). This CDR3 has 14 residues. Germline V gives CDR1 LNHDA, CDR2 SQIVND (reference sequence). Deletions cut 3 bases from V and 1 base from J, with 10 bases between. The CDR3 is CASSMTGISYEQYF. CDR3 nucleotide sequence: TGTGCCAGTAGTATGACCGGGATATCCTACGAGCAGTACTTC.

The chain recombines TRBV7-2 with TRBJ1-4; no clear D gene. Trimming pared 3 bases from V and 8 bases from J, leaving 13 bases between. The CDR3 sequence is 14 residues long. CDR1 and CDR2 (germline): SGHTA, FQGNSA. The CDR3 reads CASSFGGRGEKLFF. The CDR3 nucleotides are TGTGCCAGCAGCTTCGGTGGTCGGGGAGAAAAACTGTTTTTT.

V usage is TRBV7-2 and J usage is TRBJ1-2, with D tentatively TRBD1 (5 bases). This CDR3 has 16 amino acids. V was clipped by 5 bases and J by 7 bases, with 23 bases between them. Germline assignment: CDR1 SGHTA and CDR2 FQGNSA. CDR3 coding DNA: TGTGCCAGCAGCACCCCATCACAGGTCCTTCCCGCTGGCTACACCTTC. It is translated as CASSTPSQVLPAGYTF.

This chain links TRBV5-4 with TRBJ2-2, with a possible D match to TRBD2 (5 bases). This CDR3 region has 13 residues. Germline CDR1 reads SGHNT; CDR2 reads YYREEE (reference sequence). The V gene lost 2 bases and the J gene lost 5 bases, with 7 bases spanning the gap. CDR3 amino acids: CASSFGETGELFF. The CDR3, as DNA: TGTGCCAGCAGCTTCGGGGAGACCGGGGAGCTGTTTTTT.

The DNA for the CDR3 is TGTGCCACCACACGGACTAGCGGGGGATACGAGCAGTACTTC. This encodes CATTRTSGGYEQYF. V and J are TRBV6-5 and TRBJ2-7, with TRBD2 matching over 13 bases. The junction had 7 bases not matched to a gene; V was cut back by 10 bases and J by 4 bases. The CDR3 spans 14 residues. Per germline, CDR1 MNHEY and CDR2 SVGAGI.